The present entry profiles one T cell receptor beta chain with its context. Its antigen is still unknown. CDR3 size: 14 residues. Trimming cost V 8 bases and J 1 base, with 11 bases left between them. Looked up from germline, CDR1 is MNHEY and CDR2 is SMNVEV (reference sequence). The data belong to a study of OX40 agonist ivuxolimab in advanced cancers. As for the study in general: Each patient was given ivuxolimab into a vein every 2 weeks, at 0.01 to 10 mg/kg. Anti-PD-1, anti-PD-L1 or anti-CTLA-4 therapy given earlier was allowed, and 30% to 45% had some. Study observations and caveats: Clones of CD4+ and CD8+ blood T cells grew by week 6 at doses of 0.1 to 3.0 mg/kg.

The study sampled blood at baseline, cycle 4 day 1, and cycle 7 day 1. The method was immunoSEQ multiplex PCR; TCRdb's version includes in-frame clones alone and lacks a portion of them. The data contain tens of thousands of clones, 86% of them singletons. Material: CD4+ or CD8+ T cells sorted from blood, obtained in a trial of the OX40 agonist ivuxolimab. The sequence came from an adult with an advanced solid tumor such as melanoma, head and neck, liver or kidney cancer. The J gene is TRBJ2-2, the V gene TRBV27; D gene uncertain. The CDR3 sequence is CASDRTENTGELFF. Written as DNA, the CDR3 is TGTGCCAGCGACCGGACGGAGAACACCGGGGAGCTGTTTTTT.